The clone carrying this T cell receptor (beta chain) has just a few counts. Its specificity is unknown. Genomic DNA was employed as the template in profiling TCR beta VDJ and CDR3. TCRdb fed the reads into MiXCR, producing one record per CDR3 protein. The sample contains roughly 190,000 distinct CDR3 sequences, around 45% of which appear only once. The data are from a study of CD8+CD57+ T cells in acquired aplastic anemia. Study-wide context: Sorted CD4+ plus CD8+ cells gave DNA averaging about 3 ug.

Germline assignment: CDR1 SGHVS and CDR2 FNYEAQ. V lost 5 bases, J lost 6 bases, and 8 bases stayed unmatched. The CDR3 covers 15 residues. The study's findings and limits: Between patients and controls, about 30 CD8+ CDR3 sequences were found in common.

In patients chosen for sequencing, flow cytometry had shown CD8+CD57+ cell expansion. Severe acquired aplastic anemia was present in every patient. The rearrangement joins TRBV7-6 to TRBJ2-1; 9 nucleotides line up with TRBD1. The sequenced sample was sorted CD4+, CD8+, or CD8+CD57+ T cells (not recorded which) from PBMCs. This TCR was recovered from a human donor with aplastic anemia. The CDR3 DNA reads TGTGCCAGCAGCAGGGGACAGGGAGTGATCAATGAGCAGTTCTTC. Amino acid sequence: CASSRGQGVINEQFF.